Listed here are 3 T cell receptor beta chains from one sample, sequenced in a study of ipilimumab plus nivolumab after autologous stem cell transplantation. Clones were read by immunoSEQ multiplex PCR, and TCRdb kept only the in-frame ones, dropping some. The table shows 3,200 or so clones, with under 80% occurring only once. Source: PBMCs, taken in a trial of ipilimumab plus nivolumab as post-transplant consolidation. These receptors came from a male donor with primary mediastinal lymphoma.

V is TRBV19 and J is TRBJ1-6, with 9 nucleotides matching TRBD1. The V gene end was trimmed by 6 bases and the J gene end by 7 bases; junction bases not matched to a gene: 7. Germline V CDR1 and CDR2: LNHDA, SQIVND (reference sequence). The CDR3 is made up of 15 amino acids. CDR3 in amino acids: CASRSGQGRNSPLHF. In DNA form, the CDR3 reads TGTGCCAGTAGATCGGGACAGGGTCGCAATTCACCCCTCCACTTT. Filled out from reference TRBV19 and TRBJ1-6, the complete variable domain reads DGGITQSPKYLFRKEGQNVTLSCEQNLNHDAMYWYRQDPGQGLRLIYYSQIVNDFQKGDIAEGYSVSREKKESFPLTVTSAQKNPTAFYLCASRSGQGRNSPLHFGNGTRLTVT.

The chain carries TRBV6-1 and TRBJ1-3; TRBD1 matches at 9 bases. After removal of 2 bases from V and 6 bases from J, the junction contained 5 bases not matched to a gene. Looked up from germline, CDR1 is MNHNS and CDR2 is SASEGT. The CDR3 is 15 residues long. CDR3 nucleotide sequence: TGTGCCAGCAGTGAAACCGGGACAGGGAAAAACACCATATATTTT. It specifies CASSETGTGKNTIYF.

The chain links TRBV5-4 to TRBJ2-2; 9 bases align to TRBD1. The CDR3 length is 16 residues. V shed 4 bases and J 4 bases; nucleotides not matched to a gene: 8. Looked up from germline, CDR1 is SGHNT and CDR2 is YYREEE (reference sequence). The chain's CDR3 is CASSGSGTGITGELFF. CDR3 nucleotides: TGTGCCAGCAGCGGATCCGGGACAGGGATCACCGGGGAGCTGTTTTTT.